This T cell receptor beta chain was sequenced in a study of T cells in Graves' hyperthyroidism and ophthalmopathy. For the study at large: Before any treatment, at initial diagnosis, peripheral blood was collected. Overall study results and limits: Separating ophthalmopathy from stable hyperthyroidism was achieved by a 13 V-J model. Most thyroid clonotypes expanded above 0.001 appeared in blood too.

V gave up 0 bases and J gave up 5 bases, with 14 bases separating them. The germline CDR1 and CDR2 sequences are ENHRY and SYGVKD. The CDR3 sequence is 15 residues long. It was RNA transcripts that yielded the amplified TCR beta CDR3 regions. Initially, a first-round RT-PCR of the TCR CDR3 employed the HTBI primer set. One entry per CDR3 protein, called by TCRdb with MiXCR from the multiplex PCR reads. The repertoire has approximately 380,000 distinct CDR3 sequences, roughly an eighth of them found once; the top ten carry 25% to 30%. This clonotype was counted ten times or more. Its antigen is not known.

Material: blood. The TCR sequence derives from a man over 45 with Graves' ophthalmopathy. The V and J genes are TRBV10-3 and TRBJ2-7; D is possibly TRBD1 (6 bases). The CDR3 region is CAISESYRDPHEQYF. DNA for the CDR3: TGTGCCATCAGTGAGTCTTACAGGGACCCCCACGAGCAGTACTTC.